Detailed here is one T cell receptor (beta chain). These data originate in a study of blood T cell repertoires in COVID-19. The recovered donors of Cohort 3 showed two negative PCRs, clearance, or symptom resolution. Profiled with immunoSEQ multiplex PCR; TCRdb holds only in-frame clones, not every one. The sample holds roughly 250,000 clones, 80% to 95% seen once. V was clipped by 2 bases and J by 8 bases; unmatched bases: 5. This CDR3 region has 15 residues. CDR1 and CDR2 from the germline V gene are MNHNS and SASEGT. Source material: PBMCs or T cells enriched from blood (not recorded which). The V gene is TRBV6-1, the J gene TRBJ1-6; 8 nucleotides line up with TRBD1. The source of this sequence is a woman aged 18-35 years who had recovered from COVID-19. CDR3: CASSEQGAGDSPLHF. CDR3 sequence (DNA): TGTGCCAGCAGTGAACAGGGGGCTGGTGATTCACCCCTCCACTTT.